The 29 T cell receptor beta chains listed next were all sequenced from one sample in a study of blood T cell repertoires in COVID-19. The table came from immunoSEQ multiplex PCR; TCRdb's copy has only in-frame clones and leaves some out. This table holds around 300,000 clones, 83% found once. Sequenced: peripheral blood. The receptors derive from a man under 40 with active or convalescent COVID-19.

This chain joins TRBV28 and TRBJ2-2; TRBD1 aligns across 7 bases. The V segment lost 6 bases and the J segment 6 bases; nucleotides outside the gene matches: 13. Germline V lookup: CDR1 MDHEN, CDR2 SYDVKM. This CDR3 comprises 16 residues. DNA of the CDR3: TGTGCCAGCAGCCCCCAAGGGGGCGCAGGGTCCGGGGAGCTGTTTTTT. This gives the protein CASSPQGGAGSGELFF. The variable domain in full, completed from reference TRBV28 and TRBJ2-2, reads DVKVTQSSRYLVKRTGEKVFLECVQDMDHENMFWYRQDPGLGLRLIYFSYDVKMKEKGDIPEGYSVSREKKERFSLILESASTNQTSMYLCASSPQGGAGSGELFFGEGSRLTVL.

The chain joins TRBV5-6 to TRBJ1-2, with D possibly matching TRBD1 (6 bases). With 6 bases removed from V and 2 bases from J, the gap between germline ends came to 17 bases. The CDR3 spans 15 residues. Germline V CDR1 and CDR2: SGHDT, YYEEEE. The chain's CDR3 is CASIFKTGNNYGYTF. The CDR3 DNA reads TGTGCCAGCATCTTCAAGACAGGAAACAACTATGGCTACACCTTC.

The rearrangement uses TRBV7-9 and TRBJ2-7; TRBD1 aligns across 7 bases. Germline loops: CDR1 SEHNR, CDR2 FQNEAQ (reference sequence). Trimming at V came to 7 bases and at J to 1 base, leaving 7 bases not matched to a gene. The CDR3 spans 14 residues. CDR3 amino acids: CASTTPDRSYEQYF. In DNA form, the CDR3 reads TGTGCCAGCACCACCCCGGACAGGTCCTACGAGCAGTACTTC.

The chain is built from TRBV2 and TRBJ1-4; 10 positions agree with TRBD1. Germline values: CDR1 SNHLY, CDR2 FYNNEI. CDR3 length: 12 residues. V lost 8 bases, J lost 7 bases, and 1 base stayed unmatched. This CDR3 reads CASDRGPEKLFF. The CDR3, as DNA: TGTGCCAGCGACAGGGGGCCTGAAAAACTGTTTTTT. The variable domain in full, with the rest retrieved from reference TRBV2 and TRBJ1-4, is EPEVTQTPSHQVTQMGQEVILRCVPISNHLYFYWYRQILGQKVEFLVSFYNNEISEKSEIFDDQFSVERPDGSNFTLKIRSTKLEDSAMYFCASDRGPEKLFFGSGTQLSVL.

The genes are TRBV2 and TRBJ1-2, with D perhaps TRBD1 (6 bases). Germline V gives CDR1 SNHLY, CDR2 FYNNEI. Trimming took 6 bases from V and 3 from J, leaving 17 bases between them. The CDR3 runs 15 residues. This CDR3 reads CASSALGQSHYGYTF. The CDR3 DNA reads TGTGCCAGCAGCGCCCTTGGACAGTCCCACTATGGCTACACCTTC.

The J gene is TRBJ1-6, the V gene TRBV5-6; no clear D gene. Deletions cut 4 bases from V and 4 bases from J, with 15 bases between. Germline V gene sequence: CDR1 SGHDT, CDR2 YYEEEE. The CDR3 is made up of 16 amino acids. In DNA, the CDR3 is TGTGCCAGCAGCCGAGACTCCCTACTATATAATTCACCCCTCCACTTT. It yields the protein CASSRDSLLYNSPLHF.

CDR3 protein: CASSRYGVNTEAFF. Here the CDR3 DNA reads TGTGCCAGCAGCCGCTACGGGGTGAACACTGAAGCTTTCTTT. The chain couples TRBV4-2 to TRBJ1-1; D is uncertain. Trimming pared 4 bases from V and 0 bases from J, leaving 9 bases between. The germline gives CDR1 LGHNA, CDR2 YNFKEQ. This CDR3 is 14 amino acids long.

The V call is TRBV4-1, the J call TRBJ2-2, with TRBD2 as a possible D gene (7 bases). The CDR3 has 14 amino acids. The V end lost 3 bases, the J end lost 8 bases, and 13 bases lay between the germline ends. Germline V lookup: CDR1 MGHRA, CDR2 YSYEKL. As DNA, the CDR3 is TGCGCCAGCAGCCAGGGAGGGGGGACGGGGGAGCTGTTTTTT. This sequence encodes CASSQGGGTGELFF.

Only a few counts were recorded for this clone. V usage is TRBV6-2 or TRBV6-3 and J usage is TRBJ1-5; tentative D call: TRBD1 (5 bases). The CDR3 is 15 amino acids. The V and J ends lost 2 bases and 7 bases respectively, with 15 bases between them. The germline V gene encodes CDR1 MNHEY and CDR2 SVGEGT. The CDR3 coding sequence is TGTGCCAGCAGTTACACGACAGTCGTAAAGCAGCCCCAGCATTTT. Its protein is CASSYTTVVKQPQHF.

This clone was observed a handful of times. J is TRBJ2-4 and V is TRBV14; 7 nucleotides align to TRBD1. The CDR3 spans 13 residues. CDR1 SGHDN and CDR2 FVKESK come from the germline V gene. Trimming cost V 4 bases and J 6 bases; bases outside gene matches: 3. The CDR3 region is CASSRGQRNIQYF. Here the CDR3 DNA reads TGTGCCAGCAGCCGGGGACAGAGAAACATTCAGTACTTC.

The rearrangement uses TRBV15 and TRBJ1-2; a possible D gene is TRBD1 (6 bases). This CDR3 has 15 amino acids. V lost 0 bases and J 6 bases, leaving 14 bases between the germline ends. Germline CDR1 reads LNHNV; CDR2 reads YYDKDF (reference sequence). CDR3 region: CATSRDTRGWDGYTF. The CDR3 bases are TGTGCCACCAGCAGAGATACGAGGGGGTGGGATGGCTACACCTTC.

V gene TRBV2 combines with J gene TRBJ2-7; 9 bases match TRBD1. The germline V gene encodes CDR1 SNHLY and CDR2 FYNNEI. J lost 1 base, V lost 2 bases, and 3 bases had no gene match. This CDR3 contains 15 residues. This CDR3 is CASSEFGQGSYEQYF. The CDR3 bases are TGTGCCAGCAGTGAATTCGGACAGGGGTCCTACGAGCAGTACTTC.

CDR3 in amino acids: CASRNFGDNQPQHF. As DNA, the CDR3 is TGTGCCAGCAGGAACTTCGGAGACAATCAGCCCCAGCATTTT. The chain uses TRBV27 and TRBJ1-5; D remains unclear. Between the trimmed V and J ends, which lost 6 bases and 3 bases, there was a span of 12 bases. This CDR3 spans 14 amino acids. The germline V gene encodes CDR1 MNHEY and CDR2 SMNVEV (reference sequence).

The V gene is TRBV6-6, the J gene TRBJ1-3; the D is unclear. CDR1 is MNHNY, CDR2 SVGAGI, per germline (reference sequence). With 4 bases removed from V and 0 bases from J, the gap between germline ends came to 13 bases. This CDR3 spans 16 amino acids. The CDR3 loop is CASSSSRSRSGNTIYF. CDR3 DNA: TGTGCCAGCAGTTCCTCCAGGTCCCGCTCTGGAAACACCATATATTTT.

The genes are TRBV5-6 and TRBJ1-2, with 7 bases aligning to TRBD1. There are 16 residues in the CDR3. The germline V gene has CDR1 SGHDT and CDR2 YYEEEE. V lost 3 bases and J lost 1; bases outside the gene matches: 9. The CDR3 nucleotides are TGTGCCAGCAGCTGGGGGGACAGCCGACTTAACTATGGCTACACCTTC. Amino acid sequence: CASSWGDSRLNYGYTF.

About this clone itself: The same CDR3 also results from other DNA sequences found in this sample. This sequence joins TRBV30 and TRBJ1-5; TRBD1 matches at 7 bases. Germline CDR1 is GTSNPN and CDR2 is SVGIG (reference sequence). The CDR3 length is 13 residues. V was pared by 0 bases and J by 4 bases, with 0 bases of the junction left unmatched. DNA of the CDR3: TGTGCCTGGAGTGTCAGGGGGAATCAGCCCCAGCATTTT. It specifies CAWSVRGNQPQHF.

The chain couples TRBV6-2 or TRBV6-3 to TRBJ1-3; 7 bases are a match to TRBD1. Germline loops: CDR1 MNHEY, CDR2 SVGEGT. This CDR3 is 14 amino acids long. Germline trimming cut 5 bases from V and 4 bases from J; bases unmatched to any gene: 5. CDR3 amino acids: CASSRGTAGNTIYF. The CDR3 bases are TGTGCCAGCAGTCGCGGGACAGCGGGAAACACCATATATTTT.

The chain combines TRBV9 with TRBJ2-1, with TRBD1 identical over 8 bases. The V and J ends lost 0 bases and 2 bases, in that order; junction bases with no gene match: 1. CDR3 length: 15 amino acids. Germline CDR1 SGDLS, CDR2 YYNGEE. The CDR3 sequence is CASSVAQGAYNEQFF. Written as DNA, the CDR3 is TGTGCCAGCAGCGTAGCACAGGGGGCCTACAATGAGCAGTTCTTC.

The V gene is TRBV21-1, the J gene TRBJ1-4; no DNA check was done on the table's D call, TRBD1. TRBV21-1 is a listed pseudogene. This CDR3 spans 15 amino acids. The DNA for the CDR3 is TGTGCCAGCAGCAAGGGACAGATCCTTAATGAAAAACTGTTTTTT. Translating gives CASSKGQILNEKLFF.

The rearrangement links TRBV7-2 to TRBJ1-4; no reliable D call. In germline, CDR1 is SGHTA, CDR2 FQGNSA. V lost 1 base and J 6 bases, leaving 15 bases between the germline ends. The CDR3 contains 16 residues. DNA for the CDR3: TGTGCCAGCAGCTTAGATCCCGTCGGGTATGATGAAAAACTGTTTTTT. Amino acids: CASSLDPVGYDEKLFF.

The rearrangement uses TRBV5-1 and TRBJ1-2; TRBD1 matches 10 bases. Trimming removed 4 bases from V and 7 bases from J; junction bases left unmatched: 7. Germline values: CDR1 SGHRS, CDR2 YFSETQ. This CDR3 region has 14 residues. CDR3 bases: TGCGCCAGCAGCAGACAGGGGGCGGGAGGTGGCTACACCTTC. It translates to CASSRQGAGGGYTF.

CDR3 protein: CASSYGTLTRAGELFF. In nucleotides, the CDR3 is TGTGCCAGCAGTTACGGGACACTGACCCGGGCCGGGGAGCTGTTTTTT. The chain joins TRBV6-5 to TRBJ2-2, with D perhaps matching TRBD1 (6 bases). V was shortened by 2 bases and J by 6 bases, with 16 bases between the two germline ends. This CDR3 has 16 amino acids. Germline V gene data show CDR1 as MNHEY and CDR2 as SVGAGI.

The chain employs TRBV4-1 and TRBJ1-1; 7 nucleotides agree with TRBD1. Germline-derived CDR1 and CDR2 are MGHRA and YSYEKL. The CDR3 is 13 amino acids. Unmatched junction bases numbered 6, after V lost 4 bases and J lost 7 bases. In DNA form, the CDR3 reads TGCGCCAGCAGCCTCGGGACAGCAGATGAAGCTTTCTTT. It yields the protein CASSLGTADEAFF.

The rearrangement links TRBV6-5 to TRBJ1-4, with TRBD1 as a possible D gene (5 bases). Germline loops: CDR1 MNHEY, CDR2 SVGAGI. The ends were cut back, 0 bases at V and 8 bases at J, with 7 bases in the middle. This CDR3 is 13 amino acids long. In DNA, the CDR3 is TGTGCCAGCAGTTACTCGTCAGGGGAAAAACTGTTTTTT. Its translation is CASSYSSGEKLFF.

The CDR3 reads CASSSGDFGAQHF. The CDR3 DNA follows: TGTGCCAGCTCATCGGGGGATTTCGGGGCCCAGCATTTT. The chain joins TRBV18 to TRBJ1-5; D may be TRBD1 (5 bases). The CDR3 extends over 13 amino acids. In germline, CDR1 is KGHSH, CDR2 LQKENI. Trimming took 5 bases from V and 11 from J, leaving 16 bases between them. Full variable domain (outside the CDR3, taken from reference TRBV18 and TRBJ1-5): NAGVMQNPRHLVRRRGQEARLRCSPMKGHSHVYWYRQLPEEGLKFMVYLQKENIIDESGMPKERFSAEFPKEGPSILRIQQVVRGDSAAYFCASSSGDFGAQHFGDGTRLSIL.

This sequence joins TRBV5-8 and TRBJ2-3; D unclear. Trimming shortened V by 3 bases and J by 5 bases, and 4 bases separated the two germline ends. There are 11 residues in the CDR3. CDR1 is SGHTS, CDR2 YDEGEE, per germline. CDR3 protein: CASSYGDTQYF. CDR3 DNA: TGTGCCAGCAGCTACGGAGATACGCAGTATTTT.

This clone is a singleton in its sample. V is TRBV12-3 or TRBV12-4 and J is TRBJ2-2; no reliable D call. Trimming shortened V by 3 bases and J by 4 bases, and 6 bases separated the two germline ends. The CDR3 covers 13 residues. Here the CDR3 DNA reads TGTGCCAGCAGTTTCGGGTTCACCGGGGAGCTGTTTTTT. Translated, it gives CASSFGFTGELFF.

CDR3 bases: TGTGCCAGCTCTCTTAGCGGGGACTCCTACAATGAGCAGTTCTTC. Protein sequence: CASSLSGDSYNEQFF. This sequence joins TRBV7-3 and TRBJ2-1, with 8 bases matching TRBD2. J gave up 0 bases and V 8 bases, and 6 bases lay outside the gene matches. The germline CDR1 and CDR2 sequences are SGHTA and FQGTGA. The CDR3 extends over 15 amino acids.

The rearrangement joins TRBV27 to TRBJ2-7; 12 positions match TRBD2. V trimming: 3 bases; J trimming: 2 bases; junction bases outside the gene matches: 11. Germline assignment: CDR1 MNHEY and CDR2 SMNVEV (reference sequence). This CDR3 region has 18 residues. CDR3 sequence: CASSFRNLAGGFPYEQYF. The CDR3 coding sequence is TGTGCCAGCAGTTTTCGCAACCTAGCGGGAGGGTTCCCCTACGAGCAGTACTTC.